What follows are 12 T cell receptor beta chains derived from one specimen sequenced in a study of T-cell memory formation after mild COVID-19. TCRdb recomputed calls from the 5' RACE reads with MiXCR, one row per CDR3 protein. The data contain about 470,000 distinct CDR3 sequences, approximately 25% of them singletons. Sequenced material: PBMCs or a T cell subset sorted from them (not recorded which). These receptors originate from an adult woman who had mild COVID-19 (a few samples of this study predate the infection). Cell type and time point are not known.

This clonotype has just a few counts. J is TRBJ1-5 and V is TRBV24-1, with 8 positions matching TRBD1. The CDR3 has 13 amino acids. Germline CDR1 reads KGHDR; CDR2 reads SFDVKD. The junction had 3 bases not matched to a gene; V was cut back by 9 bases and J by 3 bases. CDR3 nucleotides: TGTGCCACCTCGACAGGGGCCAATCAGCCCCAGCATTTT. This gives the protein CATSTGANQPQHF.

The chain is built from TRBV7-2 and TRBJ2-2; D perhaps matches TRBD1 (6 bases). V shed 6 bases and J shed 0 bases, with 11 bases lying between them. This CDR3 is 15 amino acids long. The germline CDR1 and CDR2 sequences are SGHTA and FQGNSA. The CDR3 region has the DNA TGTGCCAGCAGATACTACAGGGCGAACACCGGGGAGCTGTTTTTT. It translates to CASRYYRANTGELFF. The variable domain in full, with the rest retrieved from reference TRBV7-2 and TRBJ2-2, is GAGVSQSPSNKVTEKGKDVELRCDPISGHTALYWYRQSLGQGLEFLIYFQGNSAPDKSGLPSDRFSAERTGGSVSTLTIQRTQQEDSAVYLCASRYYRANTGELFFGEGSRLTVL.

This clonotype was found a few times. This chain joins TRBV12-5 and TRBJ2-5; weak D call: TRBD2 (5 bases). Trimming removed 4 bases at V and 2 bases at J, with 14 bases between. The CDR3 totals 15 residues. Germline lookup yields CDR1 LGHNT and CDR2 FRNRAP. CDR3 nucleotides: TGTGCTAGTGGTTCCACTCTAGCAGCTCAAGAGACCCAGTACTTC. Encoded protein: CASGSTLAAQETQYF.

This clonotype has more than one count but fewer than ten. The V gene is TRBV20-1, the J gene TRBJ2-7, with 8 bases that match TRBD1. CDR1 is DFQATT, CDR2 SNEGSKA, per germline (reference sequence). With 1 base clipped from V and 0 bases from J, the junction kept 5 bases outside the gene matches. CDR3 length equals 15 residues. DNA for the CDR3: TGCAGTGCTAGAGCTCCGGGACAGGACTCCTACGAGCAGTACTTC. Translating gives CSARAPGQDSYEQYF.

The chain carries TRBV7-8 and TRBJ2-7; TRBD2 aligns across 9 bases. The CDR3 has 16 residues. The junction had 7 bases not matched to a gene; V was cut back by 1 base and J by 3 bases. Germline V gives CDR1 SGHVS, CDR2 FQNEAQ. CDR3 coding DNA: TGTGCCAGCAGCTTAGTGGTAGCGGGGGCGATCTACGAGCAGTACTTC. It is translated as CASSLVVAGAIYEQYF. Using reference TRBV7-8 and TRBJ2-7 for the parts outside the CDR3, the full variable domain is GAGVSQSPRYKVAKRGQDVALRCDPISGHVSLFWYQQALGQGPEFLTYFQNEAQLDKSGLPSDRFFAERPEGSVSTLKIQRTQQEDSAVYLCASSLVVAGAIYEQYFGPGTRLTVT.

The chain employs TRBV19 and TRBJ2-1; D gene uncertain. The length of the CDR3 is 13 residues. Germline CDR1 and CDR2: LNHDA and SQIVND (reference sequence). V was pared by 1 base and J by 3 bases, with 4 bases between. CDR3 protein: CASSIGDYNEQFF. The CDR3 nucleotides read TGTGCCAGTAGTATAGGGGACTACAATGAGCAGTTCTTC.

The chain couples TRBV24-1 to TRBJ1-2; D unresolved. CDR3 length: 13 amino acids. Germline assignment: CDR1 KGHDR and CDR2 SFDVKD. V lost 4 bases and J lost 4, with 9 bases in between. DNA for the CDR3: TGTGCCACCAGTGACCCGGACGGCTATGGCTACACCTTC. Its translation: CATSDPDGYGYTF.

The chain couples TRBV11-3 to TRBJ2-7; D uncertain. CDR3 length: 14 residues. Germline V gene lookup returns CDR1 SGHNT and CDR2 YENEEA. The V gene lost 3 bases and the J gene lost 0 bases, with 9 bases spanning the gap. The DNA for the CDR3 is TGTGCCAGCAGCTTCGAAGCTCTCTCCTACGAGCAGTACTTC. Translated: CASSFEALSYEQYF.

This chain uses TRBV4-2 with TRBJ2-7; D gene uncertain. Germline V gene lookup returns CDR1 LGHNA and CDR2 YNFKEQ. This CDR3 has 16 residues. Between the trimmed V and J ends, which lost 4 bases and 5 bases, there was a span of 21 bases. The CDR3 protein is CASSPLGPGRVDEQYF. The CDR3, as DNA: TGTGCCAGCAGCCCCCTCGGTCCCGGAAGGGTGGACGAGCAGTACTTC.

The rearrangement joins TRBV7-9 to TRBJ1-1; D may be TRBD1 (5 bases). Between the trimmed V and J ends, which lost 5 bases and 5 bases, there was a span of 15 bases. CDR1 and CDR2 from the germline V gene are SEHNR and FQNEAQ (reference sequence). The CDR3 loop spans 14 amino acids. The CDR3 DNA follows: TGTGCCAGCAGCGCCCGTCGAGGGGTAACTGAAGCTTTCTTT. It specifies CASSARRGVTEAFF.

This chain connects TRBV2 to TRBJ2-7; D gene ambiguous. This CDR3 is 10 amino acids long. The germline V and J ends were trimmed by 6 bases and 5 bases, with 5 bases remaining between them. From germline, CDR1 is SNHLY and CDR2 FYNNEI. The chain's CDR3 is CASRLDEQYF. DNA for the CDR3: TGTGCCAGCAGGTTAGACGAGCAGTACTTC.

This clonotype was counted only a few times. V gene TRBV11-2 combines with J gene TRBJ2-5; 15 nucleotides match TRBD2. CDR3 length: 17 residues. From germline, CDR1 is SGHAT and CDR2 FQNNGV. J gave up 2 bases and V 5 bases, and 6 bases lay outside the gene matches. CDR3 sequence: CASSHYGTSGRQETQYF. The CDR3 nucleotides read TGTGCCAGCAGCCACTATGGGACTAGCGGGAGGCAAGAGACCCAGTACTTC.